The entry below describes one T cell receptor beta chain. The antigen is not known. The junction departs from the called germline gene at one end, perhaps through a read error. This specimen comes from a study of blood T cells in healthy people across ages. Findings and caveats of the study: Donor CMV status was unknown, possibly confounding expanded clonotype changes.

The length of the CDR3 is 14 residues. Germline V gives CDR1 SGHRS, CDR2 YFSETQ. Every participating donor contributed around 9.5 milliliters of peripheral blood through a draw. A second PCR, run for roughly 7 to 11 cycles, used a sample-barcoded 5' primer plus a J-beta primer mix. TCRdb redid the calling of the 5' RACE reads with MiXCR, one entry per CDR3 protein. The table has about 1.7 million distinct CDR3 sequences, over 25% seen once. Sequenced material: blood. This sequence originates from a woman in her twenties or thirties in good health. This chain uses TRBV5-1 with TRBJ2-7; D is possibly TRBD2 (5 bases). The CDR3 region has the DNA TGCACCAGCAGCTTGAGGGCCGGCTCCTACGAGCAGTACTTC. Its protein is CTSSLRAGSYEQYF.